The 4 T cell receptor beta chains given below trace back to one sample, sequenced in a study of yellow fever vaccine responses in identical twins. Each CDR3 protein is one row after TCRdb ran MiXCR on the RT-PCR reads. The repertoire includes about 3,600 distinct CDR3 sequences, approximately 80% of them detected once, and around 3.6% sits in the top ten. Here the sequenced sample was T cells from blood (PBMCs), unsorted or a sorted subset (not recorded which), taken before or after yellow fever vaccination (not recorded which). The receptors originated from a woman aged 18-30 years who received the yellow fever vaccine.

V usage is TRBV20-1 and J usage is TRBJ2-1; 9 positions match TRBD2. The J segment lost 9 bases and the V segment lost 0 bases, leaving 9 bases of the junction unmatched. CDR3 length equals 15 residues. Per the germline V gene, CDR1 is DFQATT and CDR2 is SNEGSKA (reference sequence). The CDR3 protein is CSARDLEREASEQFF. DNA for the CDR3: TGCAGTGCTAGAGATCTAGAGCGGGAGGCCAGTGAGCAGTTCTTC.

The CDR3 here is CASSLVGPVYEQYF. The CDR3 nucleotides are TGTGCCAGCAGCTTAGTAGGTCCGGTCTACGAGCAGTACTTC. This rearrangement joins TRBV11-2 to TRBJ2-7; D remains ambiguous. The germline V and J ends were trimmed by 1 base and 3 bases, with 10 bases remaining between them. This CDR3 has 14 residues. Germline values: CDR1 SGHAT, CDR2 FQNNGV.

The chain links TRBV10-3 to TRBJ2-3; perhaps TRBD2 as D (6 bases). From germline, CDR1 is ENHRY and CDR2 SYGVKD. Trimming stripped 7 bases from V and 2 bases from J, with 13 bases between. The CDR3 length is 14 residues. The CDR3 sequence is CAIKTSPNTDTQYF. CDR3 bases: TGTGCCATCAAAACTAGCCCTAACACAGATACGCAGTATTTT.

The rearrangement links TRBV7-6 to TRBJ1-3; the match to TRBD1 covers 9 bases. This CDR3 is 17 amino acids long. Germline lookup yields CDR1 SGHVS and CDR2 FNYEAQ. V gave up 3 bases and J gave up 4 bases; unmatched junction bases: 10. CDR3 sequence (DNA): TGTGCCAGCAGCTTGGCCCTCGGACAGGGGATAGGAAACACCATATATTTT. Translating it yields CASSLALGQGIGNTIYF.